This TCR beta chain is drawn from a study of somatic mutations in cytotoxic T cells in rheumatoid arthritis (dated by TCRdb to 2016 to 2017). Notes on the research overall: Right after diagnosis and prior to the start of any treatment, around 30 ml EDTA of peripheral blood was drawn from patients. TCRB deep sequencing was performed for 55 to 65 rheumatoid arthritis patients and about 20 healthy controls. To characterize clonality, the study used TCRB deep sequencing while asking whether somatic mutations are carried by expanded CD8+ T-cell clones in newly diagnosed, untreated rheumatoid arthritis. Some T-cell populations stained with V beta antibodies were sorted by flow on a FACSAria II or Sony SH800 to nearly 100% purity, with sorted V beta1+ cells additionally subjected to TCRB sequencing. The median ages of the patient and control groups were essentially identical. General study outcomes and caveats: CD8+ T-cell clonality in rheumatoid arthritis patients was not significantly different from that in age-matched healthy controls. The largest CD8+ clone made up more than 20% of CD8+ cells in about an eighth of the 65 patients, and blood and synovial fluid shared several identical CD8+ TCRB sequences. CD8+ clonality increased with age in patients (Spearman r ≈ 0.46) but not in healthy controls. The finding that TRBV07 was slightly underrepresented in patients was left unadjusted for multiple comparisons. The antigen targets of the expanded CD8+ clones were unknown, and absence from virus-specific databases did not rule out viral specificity.

On an AutoMACS, CD4+ and CD8+ cells were isolated via positive magnetic bead selection, and their purity was verified by flow cytometry. A TCR V beta antibody panel was used in flow cytometry to screen first for clonal expansions, which were then characterized by TCRB deep sequencing of sorted CD8+ fractions. Peripheral blood mononuclear cells were obtained using density gradient separation with Ficoll-Paque PLUS. DNA from CD4-enriched, CD8-enriched or PBMC samples was extracted using Nucleospin Tissue or Tissue XS kits and then quantified on a Qubit 2.0 fluorometer. This clone was counted a few times. Its binding antigen is unknown. No base quality information exists; no much larger clone differs at one position. Reading the germline V gene gives CDR1 MGHRA and CDR2 YSYEKL. V lost 3 bases and J lost 8 bases; the stretch between them is 13 bases long. The cysteine opens and the phenylalanine closes a CDR3 of 13 amino acids. The read is trimmed to its CDR3 DNA, 39 bases read in frame from base 1.

The immunoSEQ assay was applied to genomic DNA for TCRB CDR3 sequencing. The study's own analysis went as follows. Published virus-specific TCRB sequences were compared with patient CD8+ clones larger than 1%, and only a few matches were found. The analyses included only productive TCRB rearrangements. Clonality was calculated as a Shannon entropy-based productive clonality index, and a clone was defined by a unique TCRB CDR3 sequence. Repertoire overlap for a pair of samples was computed from each clone's template counts relative to total templates per sample. V-gene usage from TCRB sequencing and V-gene usage measured by flow cytometry were correlated (Spearman r of about 0.62). TCRdb holds this immuneACCESS table with in-frame rearrangements only. Some clones are missing; in checked studies, unresolved V genes explain under half, and the rest has no known cause. V and J calls and clone size are copied from that table; D and trimming were computed from the DNA. This sample comprises roughly 20,000 clones, over 75% of them detected only once. Nearly 9% of the sample comes from the top ten.

The chain uses TRBV4-1 and TRBJ1-2; the D segment could be TRBD1, given 5 matching bases. The specimen sequenced was CD8+ T cells sorted from blood. This TCR was sampled from an adult with rheumatoid arthritis. The DNA is as follows: TGCGCCAGCAGCCACGGGGGACTTTGGGGCTACACCTTC. This translates into CASSHGGLWGYTF.